Listed here are 2 T cell receptor beta chains from one sample, sequenced in a study of CD8 T cells in ankylosing spondylitis. For these TCRs, the target antigens are not known. One entry per CDR3 protein results from TCRdb running MiXCR on the 5' RACE reads. This repertoire shows 350,000 to 550,000 distinct CDR3 sequences, roughly a quarter found once; its top ten account for 0.75% to 0.9%. Overall study findings and caveats: One TCR beta motif, made up of roughly eight highly homologous variants, appeared characteristic of ankylosing spondylitis blood.

The sample consisted of blood, either unsorted or a sorted T cell fraction (not recorded which). These receptors originate from a male donor with ankylosing spondylitis.

This clonotype appeared many times. The chain carries TRBV2 and TRBJ2-3; D is undetermined. Germline V CDR1 and CDR2: SNHLY, FYNNEI. The CDR3 is 15 amino acids. Trimming removed 7 bases from V and 2 bases from J, with 16 bases in between. The CDR3 loop is CASTLTGPDTDTQYF. The CDR3 nucleotides are TGTGCCAGCACCCTAACGGGCCCCGACACAGATACGCAGTATTTT.

The gene calls are TRBV2 and TRBJ2-1; D unresolved. The CDR3 contains 15 residues. Germline assignment: CDR1 SNHLY and CDR2 FYNNEI. Trimming removed 2 bases at V and 0 bases at J, with 8 bases between. DNA for the CDR3: TGTGCCAGCAGTGAAATGGATCTCTCCTACAATGAGCAGTTCTTC. This sequence encodes CASSEMDLSYNEQFF.